This T cell receptor (beta chain) comes out of a study of shared clonotypes between healthy human individuals. General study findings and limits: Sharing across a few donors was seen in 5% to 5.5% of naive CD4 clonotypes. Sorted-subset sequencing was shown by rarefaction to be incomplete despite large depth.

Execution of the assay was at deep level. The table came from immunoSEQ multiplex PCR; TCRdb's copy has only in-frame clones and leaves some out. The sample holds around 2.5 million clones, 93% seen once. CDR1 and CDR2 from the germline V gene are MNHEY and SMNVEV (reference sequence). The CDR3 covers 13 residues. Trimming took 3 bases from V and 2 from J, leaving 7 bases between them. Worth noting for this clone: Its antigen is unidentified. Other nucleotide sequences in the sample specify the same CDR3.

The sample consisted of naive CD4+ T cells from PBMCs. The subset is: CD45RA+ positively selected. The clonotype was recovered from a man aged 18 to 30 in good health. Some clones in this sample may be carry-over from other donors' samples. The genes are TRBV27 and TRBJ1-2; D remains unclear. CDR3 sequence: CASSFRANYGYTF. CDR3 sequence (DNA): TGTGCCAGCAGTTTCCGGGCGAACTATGGCTACACCTTC.